This T cell receptor beta chain comes out of a study of T cell responses to AZD1222 COVID-19 vaccine. Overall study results and limits: Females outnumbered males among donors, who were mostly white British; clonal diversity was possibly underestimated. Only a handful of individuals given AZD1222 were seropositive at baseline. Once two AZD1222 doses were given, Spike-specific TCR breadth and depth went up.

The assay was immunoSEQ multiplex PCR, and TCRdb's table has in-frame clones only and misses some. The sample contains about 150,000 clones, 94% of which appear only once. CDR1 and CDR2 (germline): MDHEN, SYDVKM. V gave up 4 bases and J gave up 8 bases, with 18 bases separating them. This CDR3 spans 16 amino acids. This clone was seen only a few times. Its antigen remains unknown. This chain joins TRBV28 and TRBJ1-6; D is unresolved. The TCR was taken from an adult in good health. This sample comprised peripheral blood, obtained on day 0 of AZD1222 vaccination. The CDR3 bases are TGTGCCAGCAGTTCGAAGGCAATTTTCCTAGATTCACCCCTCCACTTT. Encoded protein: CASSSKAIFLDSPLHF. Filled out from reference TRBV28 and TRBJ1-6, the complete variable domain reads DVKVTQSSRYLVKRTGEKVFLECVQDMDHENMFWYRQDPGLGLRLIYFSYDVKMKEKGDIPEGYSVSREKKERFSLILESASTNQTSMYLCASSSKAIFLDSPLHFGNGTRLTVT.